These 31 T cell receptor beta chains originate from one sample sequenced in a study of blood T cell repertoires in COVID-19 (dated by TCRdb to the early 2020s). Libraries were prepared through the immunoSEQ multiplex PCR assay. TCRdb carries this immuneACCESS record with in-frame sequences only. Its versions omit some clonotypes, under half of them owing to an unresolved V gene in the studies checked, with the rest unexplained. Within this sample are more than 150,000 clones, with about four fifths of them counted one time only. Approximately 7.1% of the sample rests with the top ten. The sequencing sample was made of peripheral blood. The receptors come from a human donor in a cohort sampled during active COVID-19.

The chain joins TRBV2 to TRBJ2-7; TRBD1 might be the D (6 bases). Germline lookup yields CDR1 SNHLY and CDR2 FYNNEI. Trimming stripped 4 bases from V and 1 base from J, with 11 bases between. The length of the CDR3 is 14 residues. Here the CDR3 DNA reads TGTGCCAGCAGTGTACAGGGCTTTTCCTACGAGCAGTACTTC. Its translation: CASSVQGFSYEQYF. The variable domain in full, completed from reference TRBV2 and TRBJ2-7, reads EPEVTQTPSHQVTQMGQEVILRCVPISNHLYFYWYRQILGQKVEFLVSFYNNEISEKSEIFDDQFSVERPDGSNFTLKIRSTKLEDSAMYFCASSVQGFSYEQYFGPGTRLTVT.

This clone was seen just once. The CDR3 region has the DNA TGTGCCAGTACCCGAACAGGGGGGGGACAGGGTCTTTATAGCAATCAGCCCCAGCATTTT. Translation gives CASTRTGGGQGLYSNQPQHF. This chain connects TRBV19 to TRBJ1-5; 9 nucleotides line up with TRBD1. Germline V gene sequence: CDR1 LNHDA, CDR2 SQIVND (reference sequence). The CDR3 has 20 residues. V was clipped by 7 bases and J by 0 bases; unmatched bases: 19.

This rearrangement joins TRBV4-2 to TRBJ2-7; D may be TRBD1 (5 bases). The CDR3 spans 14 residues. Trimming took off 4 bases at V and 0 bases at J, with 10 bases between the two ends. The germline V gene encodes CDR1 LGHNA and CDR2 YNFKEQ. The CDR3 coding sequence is TGTGCCAGCAGCCCGGAGACAGTCTCCTACGAGCAGTACTTC. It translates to CASSPETVSYEQYF.

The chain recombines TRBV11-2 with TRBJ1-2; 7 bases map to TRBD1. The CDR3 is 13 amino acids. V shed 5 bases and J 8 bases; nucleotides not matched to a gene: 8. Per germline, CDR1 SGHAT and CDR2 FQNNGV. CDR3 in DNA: TGTGCCAGCAGCCTCGGGACAGCTTTGGGCTACACCTTC. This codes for CASSLGTALGYTF.

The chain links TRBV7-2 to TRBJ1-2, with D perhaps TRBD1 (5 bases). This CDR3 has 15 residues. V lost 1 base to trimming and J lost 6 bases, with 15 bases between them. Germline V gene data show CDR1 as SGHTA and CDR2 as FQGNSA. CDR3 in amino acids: CASSLETAPRDGYTF. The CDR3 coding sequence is TGTGCCAGCAGCTTAGAAACGGCACCCAGGGATGGCTACACCTTC.

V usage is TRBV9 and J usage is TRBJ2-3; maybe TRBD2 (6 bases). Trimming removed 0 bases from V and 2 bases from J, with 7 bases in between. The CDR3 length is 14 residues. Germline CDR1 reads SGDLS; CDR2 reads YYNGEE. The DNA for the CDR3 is TGTGCCAGCAGCGTAGGGAGGGCCACAGATACGCAGTATTTT. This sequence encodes CASSVGRATDTQYF. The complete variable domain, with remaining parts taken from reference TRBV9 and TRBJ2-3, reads DSGVTQTPKHLITATGQRVTLRCSPRSGDLSVYWYQQSLDQGLQFLIQYYNGEERAKGNILERFSAQQFPDLHSELNLSSLELGDSALYFCASSVGRATDTQYFGPGTRLTVL.

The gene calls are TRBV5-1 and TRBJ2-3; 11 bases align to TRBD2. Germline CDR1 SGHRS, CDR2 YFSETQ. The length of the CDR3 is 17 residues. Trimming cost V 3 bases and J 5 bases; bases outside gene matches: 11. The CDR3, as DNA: TGCGCCAGCAGCTCCCCTATAGCGGGGGGGCCGAAAGATACGCAGTATTTT. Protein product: CASSSPIAGGPKDTQYF.

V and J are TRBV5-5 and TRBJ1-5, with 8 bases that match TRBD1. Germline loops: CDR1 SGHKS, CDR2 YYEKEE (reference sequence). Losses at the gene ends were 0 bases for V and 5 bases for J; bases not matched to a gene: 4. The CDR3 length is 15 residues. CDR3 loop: CASSLGTGTYQPQHF. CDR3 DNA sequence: TGTGCCAGCAGCTTGGGGACAGGGACCTATCAGCCCCAGCATTTT.

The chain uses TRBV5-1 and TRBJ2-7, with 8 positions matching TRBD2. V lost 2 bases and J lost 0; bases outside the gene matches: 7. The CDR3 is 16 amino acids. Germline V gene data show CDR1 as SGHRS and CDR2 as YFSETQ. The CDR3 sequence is CASSLRERGSSYEQYF. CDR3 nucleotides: TGCGCCAGCAGCTTAAGGGAGCGGGGGAGCTCCTACGAGCAGTACTTC.

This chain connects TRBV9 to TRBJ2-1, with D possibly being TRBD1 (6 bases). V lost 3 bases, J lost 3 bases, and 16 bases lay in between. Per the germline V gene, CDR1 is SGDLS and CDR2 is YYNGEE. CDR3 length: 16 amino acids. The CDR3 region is CASSGIQGRNYNEQFF. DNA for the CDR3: TGTGCCAGCAGCGGTATACAGGGTCGTAACTACAATGAGCAGTTCTTC.

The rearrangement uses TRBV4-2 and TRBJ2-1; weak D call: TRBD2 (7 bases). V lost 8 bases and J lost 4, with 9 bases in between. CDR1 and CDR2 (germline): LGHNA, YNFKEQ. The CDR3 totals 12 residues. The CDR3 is CASGGAYNEQFF. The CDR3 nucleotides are TGTGCCAGCGGGGGGGCTTACAATGAGCAGTTCTTC.

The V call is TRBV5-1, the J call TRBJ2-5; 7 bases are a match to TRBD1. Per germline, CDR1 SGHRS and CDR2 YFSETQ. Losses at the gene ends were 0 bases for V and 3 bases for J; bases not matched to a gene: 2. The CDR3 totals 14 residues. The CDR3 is CASSLGDREETQYF. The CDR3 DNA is TGCGCCAGCAGCTTGGGAGACAGGGAAGAGACCCAGTACTTC.

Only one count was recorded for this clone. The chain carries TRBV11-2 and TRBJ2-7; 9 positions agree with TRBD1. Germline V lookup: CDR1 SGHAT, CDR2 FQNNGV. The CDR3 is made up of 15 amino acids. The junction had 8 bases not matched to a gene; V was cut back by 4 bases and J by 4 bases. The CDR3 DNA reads TGTGCCAGCAGCTACGGACAGGGGAATTATTACGAGCAGTACTTC. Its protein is CASSYGQGNYYEQYF.

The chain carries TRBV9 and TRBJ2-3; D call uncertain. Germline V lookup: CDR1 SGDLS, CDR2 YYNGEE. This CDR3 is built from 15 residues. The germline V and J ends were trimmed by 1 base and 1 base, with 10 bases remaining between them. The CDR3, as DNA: TGTGCCAGCAGCGTAAGTAGGAGCGGCACAGATACGCAGTATTTT. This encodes CASSVSRSGTDTQYF.

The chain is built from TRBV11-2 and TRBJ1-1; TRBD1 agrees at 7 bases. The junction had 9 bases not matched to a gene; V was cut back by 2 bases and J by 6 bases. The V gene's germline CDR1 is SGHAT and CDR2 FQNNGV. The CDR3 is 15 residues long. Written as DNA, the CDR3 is TGTGCCAGCAGCTTACCCGACAGGGTTCTTTCTGAAGCTTTCTTT. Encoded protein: CASSLPDRVLSEAFF.

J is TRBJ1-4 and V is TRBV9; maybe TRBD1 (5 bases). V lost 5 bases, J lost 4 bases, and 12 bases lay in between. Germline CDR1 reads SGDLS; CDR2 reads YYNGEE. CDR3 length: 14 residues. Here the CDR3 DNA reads TGTGCCAGCAGTGCACAGGCCCTTAATGAAAAACTGTTTTTT. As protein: CASSAQALNEKLFF.

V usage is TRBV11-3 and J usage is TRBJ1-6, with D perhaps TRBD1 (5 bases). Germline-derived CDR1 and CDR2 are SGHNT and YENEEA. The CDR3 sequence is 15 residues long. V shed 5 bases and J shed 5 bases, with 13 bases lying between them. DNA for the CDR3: TGTGCCAGCAGCCAGGAGGGACGGCATAATTCACCCCTCCACTTT. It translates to CASSQEGRHNSPLHF.

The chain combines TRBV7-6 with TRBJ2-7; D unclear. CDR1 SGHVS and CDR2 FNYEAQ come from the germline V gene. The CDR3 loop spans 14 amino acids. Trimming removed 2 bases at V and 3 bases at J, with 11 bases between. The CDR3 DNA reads TGTGCCAGCAGCTTAACACCCTCGGGCTACGAGCAGTACTTC. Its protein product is CASSLTPSGYEQYF.

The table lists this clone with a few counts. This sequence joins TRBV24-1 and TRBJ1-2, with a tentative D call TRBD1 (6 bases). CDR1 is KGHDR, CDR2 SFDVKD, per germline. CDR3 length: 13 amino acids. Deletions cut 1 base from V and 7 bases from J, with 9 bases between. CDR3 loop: CATSDLDRSGYTF. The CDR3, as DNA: TGTGCCACCAGTGATTTAGACAGGAGTGGCTACACCTTC.

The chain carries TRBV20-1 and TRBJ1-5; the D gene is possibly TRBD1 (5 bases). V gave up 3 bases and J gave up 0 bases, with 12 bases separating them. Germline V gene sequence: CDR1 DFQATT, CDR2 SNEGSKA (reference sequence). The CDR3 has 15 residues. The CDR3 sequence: CSASSRGNSNQPQHF. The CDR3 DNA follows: TGCAGTGCTAGTAGCCGGGGGAATAGCAATCAGCCCCAGCATTTT.

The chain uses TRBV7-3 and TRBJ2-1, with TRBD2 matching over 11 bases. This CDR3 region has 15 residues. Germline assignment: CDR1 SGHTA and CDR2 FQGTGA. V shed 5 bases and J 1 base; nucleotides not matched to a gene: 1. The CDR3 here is CASSPSGGSYNEQFF. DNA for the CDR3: TGTGCCAGCAGCCCTAGCGGGGGGTCCTACAATGAGCAGTTCTTC.

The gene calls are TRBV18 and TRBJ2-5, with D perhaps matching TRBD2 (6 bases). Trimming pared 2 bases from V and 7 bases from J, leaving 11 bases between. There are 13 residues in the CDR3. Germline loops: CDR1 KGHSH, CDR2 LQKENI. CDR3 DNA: TGTGCCAGCTCACCAGGGGGGTCGGCGACCCAGTACTTC. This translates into CASSPGGSATQYF.

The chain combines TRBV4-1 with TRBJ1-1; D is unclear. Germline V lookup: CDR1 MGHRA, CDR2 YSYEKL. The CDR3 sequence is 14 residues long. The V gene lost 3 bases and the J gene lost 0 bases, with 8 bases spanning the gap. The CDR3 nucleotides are TGCGCCAGCAGCCATCTACAGATGAACACTGAAGCTTTCTTT. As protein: CASSHLQMNTEAFF.

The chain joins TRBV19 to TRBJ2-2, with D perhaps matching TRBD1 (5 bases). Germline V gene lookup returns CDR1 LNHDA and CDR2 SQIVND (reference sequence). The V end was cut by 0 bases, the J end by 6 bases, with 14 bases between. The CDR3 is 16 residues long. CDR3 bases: TGTGCCAGTAGTATAGATTTTACGTCAGGGCCCGGGGAGCTGTTTTTT. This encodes CASSIDFTSGPGELFF.

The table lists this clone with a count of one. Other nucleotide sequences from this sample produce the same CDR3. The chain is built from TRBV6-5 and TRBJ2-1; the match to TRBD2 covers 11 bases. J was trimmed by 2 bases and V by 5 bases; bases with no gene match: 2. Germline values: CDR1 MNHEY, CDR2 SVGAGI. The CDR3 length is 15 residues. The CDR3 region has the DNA TGTGCCAGCAGTCCTAGCGGGGGGACCTACAATGAGCAGTTCTTC. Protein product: CASSPSGGTYNEQFF.

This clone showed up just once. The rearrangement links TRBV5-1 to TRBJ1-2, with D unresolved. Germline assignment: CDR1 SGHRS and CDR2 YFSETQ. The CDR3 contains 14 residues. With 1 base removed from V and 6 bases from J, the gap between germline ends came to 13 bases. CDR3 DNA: TGCGCCAGCAGCTTGAGCGGGGAGGTGGATGGCTACACCTTC. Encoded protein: CASSLSGEVDGYTF.

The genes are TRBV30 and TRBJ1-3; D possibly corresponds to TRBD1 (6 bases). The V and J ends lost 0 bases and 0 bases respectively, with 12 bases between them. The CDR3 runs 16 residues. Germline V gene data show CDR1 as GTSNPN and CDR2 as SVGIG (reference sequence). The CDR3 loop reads CAWSVARGYSGNTIYF. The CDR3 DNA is TGTGCCTGGAGTGTAGCCAGGGGTTACTCTGGAAACACCATATATTTT.

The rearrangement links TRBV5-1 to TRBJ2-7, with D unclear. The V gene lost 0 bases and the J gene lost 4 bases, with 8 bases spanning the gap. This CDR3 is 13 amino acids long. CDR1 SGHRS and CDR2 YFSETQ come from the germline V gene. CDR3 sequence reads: CASSLGPQYEQYF. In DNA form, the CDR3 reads TGCGCCAGCAGCTTGGGGCCACAATACGAGCAGTACTTC.

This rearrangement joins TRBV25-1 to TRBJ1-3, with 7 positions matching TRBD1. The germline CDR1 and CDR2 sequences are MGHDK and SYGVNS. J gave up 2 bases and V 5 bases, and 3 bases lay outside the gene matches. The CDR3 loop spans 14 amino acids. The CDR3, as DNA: TGTGCCAGCAGTCCCGACAGGGCTGGAAACACCATATATTTT. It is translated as CASSPDRAGNTIYF.

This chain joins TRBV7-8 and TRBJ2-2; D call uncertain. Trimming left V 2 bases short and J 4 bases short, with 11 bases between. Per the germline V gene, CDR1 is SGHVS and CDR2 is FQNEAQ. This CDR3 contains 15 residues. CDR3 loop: CASSLISGPTGELFF. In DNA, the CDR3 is TGTGCCAGCAGCTTAATATCAGGTCCCACCGGGGAGCTGTTTTTT. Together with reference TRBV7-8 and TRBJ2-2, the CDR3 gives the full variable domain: GAGVSQSPRYKVAKRGQDVALRCDPISGHVSLFWYQQALGQGPEFLTYFQNEAQLDKSGLPSDRFFAERPEGSVSTLKIQRTQQEDSAVYLCASSLISGPTGELFFGEGSRLTVL.

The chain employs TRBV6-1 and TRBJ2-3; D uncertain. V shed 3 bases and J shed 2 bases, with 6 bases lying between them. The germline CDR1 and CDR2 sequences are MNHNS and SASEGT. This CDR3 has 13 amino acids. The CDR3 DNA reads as TGTGCCAGCAGTGACAGATTCACAGATACGCAGTATTTT. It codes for CASSDRFTDTQYF.